This TCR beta chain was observed in a study of PD-1 blockade in classical Hodgkin lymphoma. The protocol was immunoSEQ multiplex PCR, while the TCRdb copy is restricted to in-frame clones and leaves out a portion. Of 75,000 to 100,000 clones listed, approximately 94% are singletons. As to time point: cycle 4 day 1 (C4D1), after 6 weeks of nivolumab. Relapses following autologous stem cell transplantation were seen in all patients, with brentuximab vedotin exposure varying. The best responses consisted of complete response, partial response or progressive disease. General study results and limits: By C4D1 there was a significant rise in CD4+ TCR diversity but not in CD8+ TCR diversity. Patients starting nivolumab under 1 year after ASCT were excluded.

This clone was found a few times. Its specificity is unknown. The CDR3 has 12 residues. Germline CDR1 reads MNHNS; CDR2 reads SASEGT. The V end lost 6 bases, the J end lost 2 bases, and 7 bases lay between the germline ends. The clonotype was recovered from a human donor with classical Hodgkin lymphoma. Material: peripheral blood mononuclear cells (PBMCs), obtained before the fourth cycle of nivolumab. The chain is built from TRBV6-1 and TRBJ1-2; D is uncertain. CDR3 sequence reads: CASRVLNYGYTF. CDR3 nucleotide sequence: TGTGCCAGCAGGGTCTTAAACTATGGCTACACCTTC.